The TCR beta chain under discussion was sequenced for a study of shared T cell receptors in the human thymus. CDR1 and CDR2 (germline): MDHEN, SYDVKM. This CDR3 has 13 residues. The V end was cut by 7 bases, the J end by 3 bases, with 13 bases between. Repertoires were generated with immunoSEQ multiplex PCR, while TCRdb's copy carries only in-frame clones and drops some. This sample has approximately 580,000 clones, with around three quarters found just once. This same sample was also part of a study on human thymus T cells. In that study: Resections that were taken during corrective heart surgery supplied the thymus tissue. Repertoires from thymus and blood appeared to show biased V and J gene usage. Related work found strong thymic repertoire overlap between unrelated individuals.

The J gene is TRBJ2-7, the V gene TRBV28; D gene ambiguous. This clonotype originated in a boy under two years old with a congenital heart defect. The specimen was thymocytes. The CDR3 here is CASIGRVGYEQYF. In DNA form, the CDR3 reads TGTGCCAGCATTGGGCGTGTAGGCTACGAGCAGTACTTC.